These T cell receptor beta chains were read from a single sample in a study of shared clonotypes between healthy human individuals. The assay was immunoSEQ multiplex PCR, and TCRdb's table has in-frame clones only and misses some. The sample carries about 2 million clones, roughly 95% recorded once. Sequenced material: naive CD8+ T cells sorted from blood. Receptor source: a man younger than 30 in good health. Each CDR3 is given with its conserved first and last residue. The order of the fields is clone size, J gene, D gene, V gene, CDR3 protein, CDR3 DNA. The D gene is left open where the match is weak. Rows may omit the clone size; those that give it use once, few, many or a size class.

>-|TRBJ1-1|-|TRBV2
CASSELGSRTEAFF
TGTGCCAGCAGTGAACTGGGTTCGAGGACTGAAGCTTTCTTT
>-|TRBJ1-3|-|TRBV10-3
CAISDGGDSGNTIYF
TGTGCCATCAGTGACGGGGGGGACTCTGGAAACACCATATATTTT
>once|TRBJ1-2|TRBD1|TRBV6-6
CASSGQVPLANYGYTF
TGTGCCAGCAGTGGACAGGTCCCGTTAGCTAACTATGGCTACACCTTC
>-|TRBJ1-2|-|TRBV4-2
CASSPTGASGYGYTF
TGTGCCAGCAGCCCCACGGGGGCTTCCGGCTATGGCTACACCTTC
>-|TRBJ2-2|-|TRBV4-1
CASSQTGSPGELFF
TGCGCCAGCAGCCAAACGGGCAGCCCCGGGGAGCTGTTTTTT
>-|TRBJ2-7|TRBD1|TRBV7-9
CASSSGQGPYEQYF
TGTGCCAGCAGCTCGGGACAGGGGCCCTACGAGCAGTACTTC
>-|TRBJ2-1|-|TRBV9
CASSYELAGEQFF
TGTGCCAGCAGCTACGAACTAGCAGGGGAGCAGTTCTTC
>-|TRBJ1-1|-|TRBV29-1
CSVDSGNTEAFF
TGCAGCGTTGACAGTGGGAACACTGAAGCTTTCTTT
>-|TRBJ2-7|-|TRBV13
CASSLSLAGKSSYEQYF
TGTGCCAGCAGCCTTTCTCTGGCGGGGAAGAGCTCCTACGAGCAGTACTTC
>-|TRBJ1-5|-|TRBV27
CASSSGLYQPQHF
TGTGCCAGCAGTTCAGGGCTTTATCAGCCCCAGCATTTT
>-|TRBJ2-7|-|TRBV6-6
CASSLPIETEAYEQYF
TGTGCCAGCAGCCTCCCCATCGAGACAGAGGCCTACGAGCAGTACTTC
>once|TRBJ2-7|-|TRBV6-5
CASRLRGSYEQYF
TGTGCCAGCCGTCTACGGGGGTCCTACGAGCAGTACTTC
>-|TRBJ1-2|-|TRBV4-1
CASSPRDTVHYGYTF
TGCGCCAGCAGCCCCCGGGACACGGTACACTATGGCTACACCTTC
>-|TRBJ1-3|-|TRBV28
CASSLGPAYSGNTIYF
TGTGCCAGCAGTTTAGGACCCGCGTACTCTGGAAACACCATATATTTT
>-|TRBJ2-3|-|TRBV4-1
CASSQGRTDTQYF
TGCGCCAGCAGCCAAGGGAGGACAGATACGCAGTATTTT
>-|TRBJ2-2|-|TRBV4-1
CASSRGPLNTGELFF
TGCGCCAGCAGCCGGGGCCCGTTGAACACCGGGGAGCTGTTTTTT
>-|TRBJ1-2|TRBD1|TRBV7-9
CASYNGQVLDGYTF
TGTGCCAGCTACAACGGACAGGTCCTCGATGGCTACACCTTC
>-|TRBJ2-1|TRBD2|TRBV27
CASSSAGEEQFF
TGTGCCAGCAGTTCCGCGGGAGAGGAGCAGTTCTTC
>once|TRBJ2-7|TRBD2|TRBV29-1
CTARVGSGYEQYF
TGCACCGCCAGGGTGGGTAGCGGGTACGAGCAGTACTTC
>-|TRBJ1-3|-|TRBV4-1
CASSPGTASGNTIYF
TGCGCCAGCAGCCCTGGGACTGCCTCTGGAAACACCATATATTTT
>-|TRBJ1-4|-|TRBV4-1
CASSGREGNEKLFF
TGCGCCAGCAGCGGGCGGGAGGGCAATGAAAAACTGTTTTTT
>once|TRBJ2-1|-|TRBV2
CASSLSDAYNEQFF
TGTGCCAGCAGTCTCAGCGACGCCTACAATGAGCAGTTCTTC
>-|TRBJ2-7|TRBD1|TRBV5-4
CASSQLDRGDGGEQYF
TGTGCCAGCAGCCAGCTGGACAGGGGGGACGGAGGCGAGCAGTACTTC
>-|TRBJ2-1|-|TRBV15
CATSLGEGVVFF
TGTGCCACCAGCCTAGGCGAGGGAGTTGTTTTCTTC
>once|TRBJ1-2|TRBD1|TRBV30
CAWKEGAFSFYGYTF
TGTGCCTGGAAAGAGGGGGCCTTTTCTTTCTATGGCTACACCTTC
>-|TRBJ2-1|-|TRBV6-5
CASSTELALHNEQFF
TGTGCCAGCAGTACCGAACTAGCCCTCCACAATGAGCAGTTCTTC
>-|TRBJ2-2|-|TRBV11-2
CASSLGDPITGELFF
TGTGCCAGCAGCTTAGGGGACCCAATCACCGGGGAGCTGTTTTTT
>-|TRBJ2-2|-|TRBV30
CAWSEGVLNTGELFF
TGTGCCTGGAGTGAGGGAGTACTGAACACCGGGGAGCTGTTTTTT
>-|TRBJ2-7|-|TRBV30
CACHGFYEQYF
TGTGCCTGTCACGGGTTTTACGAGCAGTACTTC
>-|TRBJ1-5|-|TRBV27
CASSPDLGRQPQHF
TGTGCCAGCAGCCCCGATTTAGGAAGGCAGCCCCAGCATTTT
>-|TRBJ1-5|-|TRBV10-2
CASSESSLDQPQHF
TGCGCCAGCAGTGAGTCTAGTCTCGATCAGCCCCAGCATTTT
>-|TRBJ2-2|TRBD2|TRBV5-1
CASSLASGGNTGELFF
TGCGCCAGCAGCTTGGCTAGCGGGGGGAACACCGGGGAGCTGTTTTTT
>-|TRBJ2-7|TRBD1|TRBV11-3
CASSPQDRGHEQYF
TGTGCCAGCAGCCCCCAGGACAGGGGACACGAGCAGTACTTC
>-|TRBJ2-7|-|TRBV7-9
CASSPSSSYEQYF
TGTGCCAGCAGCCCCTCGAGCTCCTACGAGCAGTACTTC
>-|TRBJ2-3|TRBD2|TRBV6-5
CASSYSLAGEADTQYF
TGTGCCAGCAGTTATAGCTTGGCGGGGGAGGCAGATACGCAGTATTTT
>once|TRBJ2-2|-|TRBV15
CATSPGVLNGELFF
TGTGCCACCAGCCCTGGGGTGCTCAACGGGGAGCTGTTTTTT
>-|TRBJ2-7|-|TRBV7-2
CASSFDRMAYEQYF
TGTGCCAGCAGCTTCGACAGGATGGCCTACGAGCAGTACTTC
>-|TRBJ2-2|TRBD1|TRBV9
CASTDGTGRLPGTGELFF
TGTGCCAGCACCGATGGGACAGGGAGGCTCCCTGGGACCGGGGAGCTGTTTTTT
>-|TRBJ2-3|-|TRBV28
CASSPRTETQYF
TGTGCCAGCAGTCCGCGGACTGAAACGCAGTATTTT
>-|TRBJ1-2|TRBD1|TRBV7-9
CASSSGGIPQGYTF
TGTGCCAGCAGCTCAGGGGGGATCCCTCAAGGCTACACCTTC
>-|TRBJ1-1|TRBD1|TRBV7-9
CASSGQGTEAFF
TGTGCCAGCAGCGGACAGGGGACTGAAGCTTTCTTT
>-|TRBJ2-7|TRBD2|TRBV5-6
CASSLGGLGSYEQYF
TGTGCCAGCAGCTTGGGGGGACTAGGCTCCTACGAGCAGTACTTC
>-|TRBJ1-2|-|TRBV25-1
CASSGMNSDYYTF
TGTGCCAGCAGTGGGATGAACTCAGATTACTACACCTTC
>-|TRBJ1-5|-|TRBV5-6
CASNSMGNGVNQPQHF
TGTGCCAGCAACTCTATGGGAAATGGGGTGAATCAGCCCCAGCATTTT
>-|TRBJ1-6|TRBD1|TRBV14
CASSQERTGRSPLHF
TGTGCCAGCAGCCAAGAACGGACAGGGAGGTCACCCCTCCACTTT
>-|TRBJ1-1|-|TRBV5-4
CASSGAGATEAFF
TGTGCCAGCAGCGGGGCAGGAGCCACTGAAGCTTTCTTT
>-|TRBJ1-3|-|TRBV7-9
CASSPQRGQFSGNTIYF
TGTGCCAGCAGCCCGCAGAGAGGACAGTTCTCTGGAAACACCATATATTTT
>-|TRBJ2-2|TRBD2|TRBV7-7
CASSLEASGGAAGELFF
TGTGCTAGCAGCTTAGAGGCTAGCGGGGGGGCCGCCGGGGAGCTGTTTTTT
>-|TRBJ2-7|TRBD1|TRBV6-5
CASSYARTGTYEQYF
TGTGCCAGCAGTTACGCGAGGACAGGGACCTACGAGCAGTACTTC
>once|TRBJ2-3|-|TRBV7-2
CASSPVGADTQYF
TGTGCCAGCAGCCCCGTGGGCGCAGATACGCAGTATTTT
>once|TRBJ2-7|-|TRBV19
CASSSGHSYEQYF
TGTGCCAGTTCCTCGGGACACTCCTACGAGCAGTACTTC
>-|TRBJ2-1|-|TRBV7-9
CASSLEPHEQFF
TGTGCCAGCAGCTTAGAGCCCCATGAGCAGTTCTTC
>-|TRBJ2-7|-|TRBV11-2
CASSWSAPYEQYF
TGTGCCAGCAGCTGGTCGGCCCCCTACGAGCAGTACTTC
>-|TRBJ1-2|-|TRBV30
CAWSTLGQGPVAGYTF
TGTGCCTGGAGTACCCTCGGCCAGGGGCCCGTCGCTGGCTACACCTTC
>-|TRBJ2-7|TRBD2|TRBV9
CASSVAWGGEQYF
TGTGCCAGCAGCGTAGCTTGGGGGGGAGAGCAGTACTTC